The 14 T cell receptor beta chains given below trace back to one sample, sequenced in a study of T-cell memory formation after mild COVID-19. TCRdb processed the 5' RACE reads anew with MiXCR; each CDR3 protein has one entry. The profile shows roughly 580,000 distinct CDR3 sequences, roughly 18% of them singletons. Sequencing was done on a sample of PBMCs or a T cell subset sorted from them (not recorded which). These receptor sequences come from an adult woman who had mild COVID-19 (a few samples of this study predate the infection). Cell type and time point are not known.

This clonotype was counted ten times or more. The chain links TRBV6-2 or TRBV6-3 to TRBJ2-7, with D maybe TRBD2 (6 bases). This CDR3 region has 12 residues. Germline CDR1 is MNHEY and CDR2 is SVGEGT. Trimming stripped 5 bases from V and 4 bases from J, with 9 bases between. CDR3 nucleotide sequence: TGTGCCAGCAGTCGGGCGGGGTACGAGCAGTACTTC. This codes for CASSRAGYEQYF.

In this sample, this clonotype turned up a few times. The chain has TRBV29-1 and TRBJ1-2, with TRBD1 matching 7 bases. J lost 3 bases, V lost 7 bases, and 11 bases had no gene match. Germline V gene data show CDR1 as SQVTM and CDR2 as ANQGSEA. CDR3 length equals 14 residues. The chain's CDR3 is CSATLGGGHYGYTF. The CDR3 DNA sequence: TGCAGCGCTACACTCGGAGGGGGCCACTATGGCTACACCTTC.

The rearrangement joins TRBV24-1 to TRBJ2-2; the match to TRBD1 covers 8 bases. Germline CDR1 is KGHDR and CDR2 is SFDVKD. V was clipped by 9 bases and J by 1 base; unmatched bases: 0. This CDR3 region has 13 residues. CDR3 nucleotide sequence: TGTGCCACCGGGACAGGGAACACCGGGGAGCTGTTTTTT. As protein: CATGTGNTGELFF.

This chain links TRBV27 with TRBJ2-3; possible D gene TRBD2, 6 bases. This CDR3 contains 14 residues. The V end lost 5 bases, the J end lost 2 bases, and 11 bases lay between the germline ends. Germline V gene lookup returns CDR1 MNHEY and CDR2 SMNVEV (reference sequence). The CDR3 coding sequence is TGTGCCAGCAGTCTAAGGACTATCACAGATACGCAGTATTTT. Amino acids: CASSLRTITDTQYF.

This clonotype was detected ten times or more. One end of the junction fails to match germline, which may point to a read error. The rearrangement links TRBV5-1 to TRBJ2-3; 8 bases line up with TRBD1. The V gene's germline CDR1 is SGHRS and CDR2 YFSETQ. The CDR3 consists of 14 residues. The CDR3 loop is CASSPGQGTDTQYF. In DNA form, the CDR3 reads TGTGCCAGCTCACCAGGACAGGGTACAGATACGCAGTATTTT.

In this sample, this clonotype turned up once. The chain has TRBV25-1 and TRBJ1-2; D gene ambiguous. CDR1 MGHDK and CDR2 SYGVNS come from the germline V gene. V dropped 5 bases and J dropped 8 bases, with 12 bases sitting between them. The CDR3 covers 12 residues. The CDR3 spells CASSNEALGYTF. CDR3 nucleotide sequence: TGTGCCAGCAGTAACGAAGCGCTGGGCTACACCTTC.

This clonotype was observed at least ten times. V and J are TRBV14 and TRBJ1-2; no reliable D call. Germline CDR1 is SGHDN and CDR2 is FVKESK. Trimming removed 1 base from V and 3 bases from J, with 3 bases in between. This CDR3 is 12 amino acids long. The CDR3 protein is CASSQVDYGYTF. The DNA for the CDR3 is TGTGCCAGCAGCCAAGTTGACTATGGCTACACCTTC. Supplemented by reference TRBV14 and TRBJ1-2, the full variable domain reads EAGVTQFPSHSVIEKGQTVTLRCDPISGHDNLYWYRRVMGKEIKFLLHFVKESKQDESGMPNNRFLAERTGGTYSTLKVQPAELEDSGVYFCASSQVDYGYTFGSGTRLTVV.

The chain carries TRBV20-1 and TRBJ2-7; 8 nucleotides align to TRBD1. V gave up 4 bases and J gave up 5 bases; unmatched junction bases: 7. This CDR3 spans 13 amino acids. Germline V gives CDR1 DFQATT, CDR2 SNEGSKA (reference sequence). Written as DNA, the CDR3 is TGCAGTGCTACGACAGGGGTTGCCGACGAGCAGTACTTC. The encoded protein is CSATTGVADEQYF.

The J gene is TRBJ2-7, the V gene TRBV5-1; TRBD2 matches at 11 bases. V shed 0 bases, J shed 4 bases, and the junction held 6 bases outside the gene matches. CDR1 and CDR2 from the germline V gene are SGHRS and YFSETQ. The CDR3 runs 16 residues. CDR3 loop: CASSLATSGRGYEQYF. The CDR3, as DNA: TGCGCCAGCAGCTTGGCCACTAGCGGGAGAGGATACGAGCAGTACTTC.

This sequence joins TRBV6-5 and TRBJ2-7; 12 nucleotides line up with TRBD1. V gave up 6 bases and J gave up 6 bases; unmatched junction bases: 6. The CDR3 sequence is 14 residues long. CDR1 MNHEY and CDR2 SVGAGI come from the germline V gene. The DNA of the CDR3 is TGTGCCAGCAGCCAGGGACAGGGGGCCGGCGAGCAGTACTTC. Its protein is CASSQGQGAGEQYF.

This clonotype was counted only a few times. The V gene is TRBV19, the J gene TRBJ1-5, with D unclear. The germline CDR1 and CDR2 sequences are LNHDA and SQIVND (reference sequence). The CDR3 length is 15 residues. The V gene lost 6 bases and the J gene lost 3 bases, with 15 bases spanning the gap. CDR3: CASREGPISNQPQHF. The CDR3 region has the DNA TGTGCCAGTAGAGAGGGCCCAATTTCCAATCAGCCCCAGCATTTT.

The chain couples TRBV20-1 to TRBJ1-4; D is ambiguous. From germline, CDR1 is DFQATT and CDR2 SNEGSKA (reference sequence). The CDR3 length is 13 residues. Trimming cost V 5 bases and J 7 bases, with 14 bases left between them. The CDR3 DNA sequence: TGCAGTGCTCGACCCCTCGGGAGTGAAAAACTGTTTTTT. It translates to CSARPLGSEKLFF.

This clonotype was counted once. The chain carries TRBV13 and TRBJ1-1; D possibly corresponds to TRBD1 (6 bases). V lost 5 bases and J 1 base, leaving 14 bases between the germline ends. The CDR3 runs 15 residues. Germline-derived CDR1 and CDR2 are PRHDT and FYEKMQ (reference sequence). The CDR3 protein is CASSTKRGQNTEAFF. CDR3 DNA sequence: TGTGCCAGCAGCACCAAGAGGGGACAGAACACTGAAGCTTTCTTT.

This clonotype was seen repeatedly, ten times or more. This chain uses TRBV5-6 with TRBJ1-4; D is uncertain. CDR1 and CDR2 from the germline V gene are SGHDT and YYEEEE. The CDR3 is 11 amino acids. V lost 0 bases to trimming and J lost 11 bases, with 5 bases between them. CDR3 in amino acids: CASSLAGKLFF. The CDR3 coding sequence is TGTGCCAGCAGCTTGGCGGGGAAACTGTTTTTT.